A selection of T cell receptor beta chains follows, all from one sample in a study of blood T cell repertoires in COVID-19. Using immunoSEQ multiplex PCR, the repertoire was profiled, and TCRdb retains in-frame clones only, with some absent. The data hold around 250,000 clones, with around 82% observed a single time. The specimen sequenced was peripheral blood. The source of these receptors is a woman aged 18-35 years with acute or convalescent COVID-19. CDR3s include the opening cysteine and the closing phenylalanine or tryptophan. The order of the fields is CDR3 protein, CDR3 DNA, J gene, D gene, V gene, clone size. The D gene is left open where the match is weak. The size entry is marked missing in some rows and otherwise reads once, few, many or a size class.

CDR3: CASSLEGPAGGRDTQYF
DNA: TGTGCCAGCAGCTTAGAAGGGCCAGCGGGAGGACGAGATACGCAGTATTTT
J: TRBJ2-3
D: TRBD2
V: TRBV7-2
size: NA

CDR3: CSVDGTAETQYF
DNA: TGCAGCGTTGACGGGACAGCAGAGACCCAGTACTTC
J: TRBJ2-5
D: TRBD1
V: TRBV29-1
size: NA

CDR3: CASSPRAVTNTEAFF
DNA: TGTGCCAGCTCACCACGGGCAGTAACGAACACTGAAGCTTTCTTT
J: TRBJ1-1
D: NA
V: TRBV18
size: NA

CDR3: CASSPRQARAYGYTF
DNA: TGTGCCAGCAGTCCGCGCCAAGCACGAGCCTATGGCTACACCTTC
J: TRBJ1-2
D: NA
V: TRBV6-5
size: NA

CDR3: CSASRNRGTGNTIYF
DNA: TGCAGTGCTAGTCGTAACAGGGGGACTGGAAACACCATATATTTT
J: TRBJ1-3
D: TRBD1
V: TRBV20-1
size: NA

CDR3: CASSIPGSVSSYNEQFF
DNA: TGTGCCAGTAGTATCCCCGGTAGCGTTAGCTCCTACAATGAGCAGTTCTTC
J: TRBJ2-1
D: NA
V: TRBV19
size: NA

CDR3: CASSWGSEQYF
DNA: TGTGCCAGTAGTTGGGGCAGCGAGCAGTACTTC
J: TRBJ2-7
D: NA
V: TRBV19
size: few

CDR3: CASRAGGARYGYTF
DNA: TGTGCCAGCAGAGCAGGGGGCGCAAGGTATGGCTACACCTTC
J: TRBJ1-2
D: TRBD1
V: TRBV6-5
size: NA

CDR3: CASSQDLEVQETQYF
DNA: TGTGCCAGCAGCCAAGATTTGGAGGTCCAGGAGACCCAGTACTTC
J: TRBJ2-5
D: NA
V: TRBV3-1/TRBV3-2
size: few

CDR3: CASSHYGSGELFF
DNA: TGTGCCAGCAGTCACTATGGGAGCGGGGAGCTGTTTTTT
J: TRBJ2-2
D: NA
V: TRBV12-3/TRBV12-4
size: NA

CDR3: CASSPRTSGAKSYNEQFF
DNA: TGTGCCAGCAGCCCCAGGACTAGCGGGGCCAAATCCTACAATGAGCAGTTCTTC
J: TRBJ2-1
D: NA
V: TRBV21-1
size: NA

CDR3: CASSQGGASGRARETQYF
DNA: TGCGCCAGCAGCCAAGGTGGGGCTAGCGGGAGGGCCAGGGAGACCCAGTACTTC
J: TRBJ2-5
D: TRBD2
V: TRBV4-3
size: NA

CDR3: CASSFGLAGSGANVLTF
DNA: TGTGCCAGCAGTTTTGGACTAGCGGGGTCCGGGGCCAACGTCCTGACTTTC
J: TRBJ2-6
D: TRBD2
V: TRBV27
size: NA

CDR3: CATRAGTFGSGYTF
DNA: TGTGCCACCAGGGCAGGGACTTTTGGATCTGGCTACACCTTC
J: TRBJ1-2
D: NA
V: TRBV15
size: NA

CDR3: CASSEDGYRGSPLHF
DNA: TGTGCCAGCAGTGAAGACGGTTATAGAGGGTCACCCCTCCACTTT
J: TRBJ1-6
D: NA
V: TRBV6-1
size: NA

CDR3: CASGYSVAISYNEQFF
DNA: TGTGCCAGCGGTTACTCGGTAGCCATATCCTACAATGAGCAGTTCTTC
J: TRBJ2-1
D: NA
V: TRBV6-5
size: NA

CDR3: CASSGDSQSGETQYF
DNA: TGTGCCAGCAGCGGAGATAGCCAGAGCGGGGAGACCCAGTACTTC
J: TRBJ2-5
D: NA
V: TRBV9
size: NA

CDR3: CASSRDMGETQYF
DNA: TGTGCCAGCAGCAGGGACATGGGAGAGACCCAGTACTTC
J: TRBJ2-5
D: NA
V: TRBV11-2
size: NA

CDR3: CASSLGPQGAYEQYF
DNA: TGTGCCAGCAGCTTAGGGCCCCAGGGGGCCTACGAGCAGTACTTC
J: TRBJ2-7
D: TRBD1
V: TRBV7-3
size: NA

CDR3: CASSAGTSGETQYF
DNA: TGTGCCAGCAGCGCCGGAACTAGCGGAGAGACCCAGTACTTC
J: TRBJ2-5
D: TRBD2
V: TRBV7-2
size: NA

CDR3: CASSFTRAGYEQYF
DNA: TGTGCCAGCAGTTTCACGCGGGCGGGCTACGAGCAGTACTTC
J: TRBJ2-7
D: NA
V: TRBV27
size: once

CDR3: CASSQGGFYEQYF
DNA: TGTGCCAGCAGCCAAGGGGGTTTCTACGAGCAGTACTTC
J: TRBJ2-7
D: NA
V: TRBV7-2
size: NA

CDR3: CASSLARQGSYEQYF
DNA: TGTGCCAGCAGCTTAGCCAGACAGGGGTCCTACGAGCAGTACTTC
J: TRBJ2-7
D: TRBD1
V: TRBV7-9
size: once

CDR3: CASSPEGQGSSGNTIYF
DNA: TGTGCCAGCTCACCCGAGGGACAGGGGAGCTCTGGAAACACCATATATTTT
J: TRBJ1-3
D: TRBD1
V: TRBV18
size: NA

CDR3: CASSTRTSGTQYF
DNA: TGTGCCAGTAGTACAAGGACTAGCGGGACCCAGTACTTC
J: TRBJ2-5
D: TRBD2
V: TRBV19
size: NA

CDR3: CASSPVGGDYGYTF
DNA: TGTGCCAGCAGCCCTGTAGGGGGTGACTATGGCTACACCTTC
J: TRBJ1-2
D: NA
V: TRBV5-4
size: NA

CDR3: CASSFLVGTQYF
DNA: TGTGCCAGCAGCTTTCTAGTGGGGACCCAGTACTTC
J: TRBJ2-5
D: NA
V: TRBV5-6
size: NA

CDR3: CASSPTVGQGDEQYF
DNA: TGTGCCAGCTCACCAACCGTGGGACAGGGCGACGAGCAGTACTTC
J: TRBJ2-7
D: TRBD1
V: TRBV18
size: NA

CDR3: CASRAGGVTGNTIYF
DNA: TGTGCCAGCAGGGCAGGGGGAGTAACTGGAAACACCATATATTTT
J: TRBJ1-3
D: TRBD1
V: TRBV6-5
size: NA

CDR3: CASSEKRTSGSRDF
DNA: TGTGCCAGCAGTGAAAAGAGGACTAGCGGGAGTCGGGACTTC
J: TRBJ2-7
D: TRBD2
V: TRBV6-1
size: NA

CDR3: CASSPSASRNYEQYF
DNA: TGTGCCAGCAGCCCCTCGGCTAGCAGGAACTACGAGCAGTACTTC
J: TRBJ2-7
D: NA
V: TRBV7-6
size: NA

CDR3: CASSYGRGDYGYTF
DNA: TGTGCCAGCAGTTACGGCAGGGGGGACTATGGCTACACCTTC
J: TRBJ1-2
D: TRBD1
V: TRBV6-5
size: NA